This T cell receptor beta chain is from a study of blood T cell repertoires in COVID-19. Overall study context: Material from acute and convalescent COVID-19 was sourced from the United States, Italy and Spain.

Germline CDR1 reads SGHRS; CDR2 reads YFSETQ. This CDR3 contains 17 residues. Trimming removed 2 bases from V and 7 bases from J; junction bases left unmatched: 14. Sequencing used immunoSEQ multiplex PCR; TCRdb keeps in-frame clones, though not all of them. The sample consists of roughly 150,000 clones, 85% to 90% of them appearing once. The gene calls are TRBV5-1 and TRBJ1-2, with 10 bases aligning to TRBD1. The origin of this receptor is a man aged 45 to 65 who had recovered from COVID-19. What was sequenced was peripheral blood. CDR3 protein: CASSFGGTGAQAGGYTF. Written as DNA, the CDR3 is TGCGCCAGCAGCTTCGGAGGGACAGGGGCTCAGGCAGGTGGCTACACCTTC.